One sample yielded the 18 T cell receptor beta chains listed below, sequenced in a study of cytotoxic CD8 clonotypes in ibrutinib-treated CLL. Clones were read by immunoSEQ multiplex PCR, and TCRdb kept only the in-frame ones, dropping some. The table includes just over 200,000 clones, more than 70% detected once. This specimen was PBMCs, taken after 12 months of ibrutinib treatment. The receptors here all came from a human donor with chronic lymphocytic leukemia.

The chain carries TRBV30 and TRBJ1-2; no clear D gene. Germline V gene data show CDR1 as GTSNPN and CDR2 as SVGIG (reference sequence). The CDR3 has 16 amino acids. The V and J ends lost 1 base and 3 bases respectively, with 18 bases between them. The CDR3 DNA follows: TGTGCCTGGAGTGGGGGTTTTGGCGTAATGGACTATGGCTACACCTTC. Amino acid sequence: CAWSGGFGVMDYGYTF.

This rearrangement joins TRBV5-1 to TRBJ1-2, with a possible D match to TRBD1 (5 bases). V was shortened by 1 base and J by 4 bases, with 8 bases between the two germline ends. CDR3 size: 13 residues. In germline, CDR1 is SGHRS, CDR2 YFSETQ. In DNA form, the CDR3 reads TGCGCCAGCAGCTTGCCTGGGGGCTATGGCTACACCTTC. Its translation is CASSLPGGYGYTF.

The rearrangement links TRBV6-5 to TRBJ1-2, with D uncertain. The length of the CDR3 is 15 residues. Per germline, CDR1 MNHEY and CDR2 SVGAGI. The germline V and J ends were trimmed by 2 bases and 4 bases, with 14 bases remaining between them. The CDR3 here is CASSYMIGVGYGYTF. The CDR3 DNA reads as TGTGCCAGCAGTTACATGATCGGGGTTGGCTATGGCTACACCTTC.

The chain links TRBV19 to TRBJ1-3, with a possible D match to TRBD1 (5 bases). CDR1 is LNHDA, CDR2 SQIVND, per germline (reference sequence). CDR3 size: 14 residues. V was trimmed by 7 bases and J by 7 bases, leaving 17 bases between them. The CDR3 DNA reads TGTGCCAGTATCCCGGGAGGAGGGGTGAACACCATATATTTT. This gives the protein CASIPGGGVNTIYF.

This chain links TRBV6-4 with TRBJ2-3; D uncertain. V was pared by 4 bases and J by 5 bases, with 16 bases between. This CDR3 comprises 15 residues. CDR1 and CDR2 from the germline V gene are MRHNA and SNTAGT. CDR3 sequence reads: CASSASEMVGDTQYF. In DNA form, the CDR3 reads TGTGCCAGCAGTGCCTCCGAAATGGTTGGAGATACGCAGTATTTT.

The CDR3 nucleotides read TGTGCCAGCAGTGATTTGGGACTAGCGGCCCCTAACTACGAGCAGTACTTC. Amino acid sequence: CASSDLGLAAPNYEQYF. This chain connects TRBV2 to TRBJ2-7; 11 bases match TRBD2. The germline gives CDR1 SNHLY, CDR2 FYNNEI. The CDR3 extends over 17 amino acids. The V and J ends lost 3 bases and 3 bases, in that order; junction bases with no gene match: 10.

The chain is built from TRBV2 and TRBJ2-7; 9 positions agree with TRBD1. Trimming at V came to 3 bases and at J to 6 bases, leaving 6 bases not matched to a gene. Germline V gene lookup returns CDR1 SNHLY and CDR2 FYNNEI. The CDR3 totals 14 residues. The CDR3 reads CASSDTGTGFEQYF. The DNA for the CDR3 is TGTGCCAGCAGTGATACAGGGACAGGGTTCGAGCAGTACTTC.

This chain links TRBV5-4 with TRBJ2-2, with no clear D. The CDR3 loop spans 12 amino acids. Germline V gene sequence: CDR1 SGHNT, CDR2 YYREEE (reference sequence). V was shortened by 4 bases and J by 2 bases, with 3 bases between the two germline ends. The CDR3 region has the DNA TGTGCCAGCAGCCGAAACACCGGGGAGCTGTTTTTT. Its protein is CASSRNTGELFF.

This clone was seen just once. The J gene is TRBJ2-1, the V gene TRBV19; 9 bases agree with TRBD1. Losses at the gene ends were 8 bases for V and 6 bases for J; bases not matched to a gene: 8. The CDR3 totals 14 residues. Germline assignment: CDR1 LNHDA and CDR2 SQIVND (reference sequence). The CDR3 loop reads CASGDRAGTNEQFF. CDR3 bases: TGTGCCAGTGGGGACAGGGCTGGAACCAATGAGCAGTTCTTC.

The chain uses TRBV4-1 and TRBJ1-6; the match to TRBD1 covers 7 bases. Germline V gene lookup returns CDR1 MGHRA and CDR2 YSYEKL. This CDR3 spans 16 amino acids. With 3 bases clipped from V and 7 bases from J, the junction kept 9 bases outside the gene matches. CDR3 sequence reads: CASSHALRGRNSPLHF. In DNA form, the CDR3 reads TGCGCCAGCAGCCACGCCCTGAGGGGGCGAAATTCACCCCTCCACTTT.

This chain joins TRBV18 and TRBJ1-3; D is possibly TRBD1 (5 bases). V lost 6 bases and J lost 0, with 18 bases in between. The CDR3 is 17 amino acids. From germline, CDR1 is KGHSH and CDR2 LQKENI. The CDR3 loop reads CASSPRGGHDSGNTIYF. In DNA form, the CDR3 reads TGTGCCAGCTCCCCTCGGGGAGGACACGACTCTGGAAACACCATATATTTT. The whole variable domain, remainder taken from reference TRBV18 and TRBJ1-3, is NAGVMQNPRHLVRRRGQEARLRCSPMKGHSHVYWYRQLPEEGLKFMVYLQKENIIDESGMPKERFSAEFPKEGPSILRIQQVVRGDSAAYFCASSPRGGHDSGNTIYFGEGSWLTVV.

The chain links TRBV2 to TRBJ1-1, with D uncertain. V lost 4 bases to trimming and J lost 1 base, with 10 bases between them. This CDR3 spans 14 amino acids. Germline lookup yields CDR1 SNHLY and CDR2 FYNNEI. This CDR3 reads CASSVGVPNTEAFF. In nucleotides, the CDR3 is TGTGCCAGCAGTGTCGGGGTGCCGAACACTGAAGCTTTCTTT. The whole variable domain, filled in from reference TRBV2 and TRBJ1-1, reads EPEVTQTPSHQVTQMGQEVILRCVPISNHLYFYWYRQILGQKVEFLVSFYNNEISEKSEIFDDQFSVERPDGSNFTLKIRSTKLEDSAMYFCASSVGVPNTEAFFGQGTRLTVV.

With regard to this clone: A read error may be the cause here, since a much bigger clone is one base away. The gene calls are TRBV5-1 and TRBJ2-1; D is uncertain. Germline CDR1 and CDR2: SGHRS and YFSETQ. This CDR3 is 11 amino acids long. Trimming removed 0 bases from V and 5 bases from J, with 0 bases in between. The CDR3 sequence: CASSLDNEQFF. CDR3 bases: TGCGCCAGCAGCTTGGACAATGAGCAGTTCTTC.

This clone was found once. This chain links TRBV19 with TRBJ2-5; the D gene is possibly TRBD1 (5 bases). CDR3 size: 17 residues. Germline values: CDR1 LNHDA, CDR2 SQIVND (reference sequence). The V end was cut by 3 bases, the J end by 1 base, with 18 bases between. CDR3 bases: TGTGCCAGTAGTATGTATGGGGTCTCGACAGCCCAAGAGACCCAGTACTTC. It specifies CASSMYGVSTAQETQYF.

This CDR3 reads CASNPTWDLGYEQYF. CDR3 DNA sequence: TGTGCCAGCAACCCGACGTGGGACCTGGGGTACGAGCAGTACTTC. The chain uses TRBV6-1 and TRBJ2-7, with D possibly being TRBD1 or TRBD2 (5 bases each). Per the germline V gene, CDR1 is MNHNS and CDR2 is SASEGT. This CDR3 comprises 15 residues. The V end was cut by 7 bases, the J end by 4 bases, with 20 bases between.

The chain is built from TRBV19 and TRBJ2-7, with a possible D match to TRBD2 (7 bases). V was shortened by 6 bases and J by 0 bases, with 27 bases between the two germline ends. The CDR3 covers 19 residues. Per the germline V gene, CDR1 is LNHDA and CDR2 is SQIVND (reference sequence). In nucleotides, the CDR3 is TGTGCCAGTAGCCCTCGAGCCAGGGGACTAACTAGCGACTCCTACGAGCAGTACTTC. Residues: CASSPRARGLTSDSYEQYF.

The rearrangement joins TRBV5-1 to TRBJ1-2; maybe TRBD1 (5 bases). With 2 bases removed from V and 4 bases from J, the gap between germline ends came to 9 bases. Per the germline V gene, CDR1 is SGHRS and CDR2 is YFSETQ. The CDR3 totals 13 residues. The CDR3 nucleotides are TGCGCCAGCAGCTTCACAGGTTTCTATGGCTACACCTTC. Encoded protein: CASSFTGFYGYTF.

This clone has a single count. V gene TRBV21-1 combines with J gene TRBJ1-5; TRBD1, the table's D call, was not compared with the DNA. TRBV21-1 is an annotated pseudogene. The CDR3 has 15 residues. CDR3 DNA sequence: TGTGCCAGCAGCAGAAGGGACAGGGCAGGTCAGCCCCAGCATTTT. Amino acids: CASSRRDRAGQPQHF.